The clone carrying this T cell receptor beta chain was counted once. Its specificity is unknown. This CDR3 has 15 residues. This sample stems from a study of T cell responses to AZD1222 COVID-19 vaccine. The repertoire was sequenced with immunoSEQ multiplex PCR; TCRdb's copy has only in-frame clones and lacks some. Of 150,000 to 200,000 clones in the sample, nearly 95% are singletons; the top ten hold around 2%. Points from the study as a whole: None of the repertoires were sampled until the peak T cell response had passed. Mapped onto spike, vaccine-associated CD4 TCRs spanned it and were dominant at 160-218 and 743-854.

The sample consisted of peripheral blood, taken 28 days after the second AZD1222 dose. The clonotype was recovered from an adult who received the AZD1222 COVID-19 vaccine. The J gene is TRBJ2-1, the V gene TRBV21-1; TRBD2 was called by the table and not checked on the DNA. TRBV21-1 is assigned pseudogene status. As DNA, the CDR3 is TGTGCCAGCAGCAAAAAGGAGGGCAGTCCTCATGAGCAGTTCTTC. It specifies CASSKKEGSPHEQFF.